A single sample is the source of the 23 T cell receptor beta chains below, sequenced in a study of cytomegalovirus exposure and HLA in healthy donors. The PCR was carried out with 60 Vbeta primers and 13 Jbeta primers. Using immunoSEQ multiplex PCR, the repertoire was profiled, and TCRdb retains in-frame clones only, with some absent. The sample contains about 130,000 clones, approximately 80% of which appear only once. Sequencing was done on a sample of PBMCs. These receptors came from a human donor in good health.

V is TRBV4-1 and J is TRBJ2-7, with 9 bases matching TRBD2. The ends lost 0 bases at V and 5 bases at J; junction bases unmatched: 8. The CDR3 is made up of 16 amino acids. Germline assignment: CDR1 MGHRA and CDR2 YSYEKL. The DNA for the CDR3 is TGCGCCAGCAGCCAAGAACCGGCGGGGGGGCCTAACGAGCAGTACTTC. Translated, it gives CASSQEPAGGPNEQYF.

This clone occurred a few times. This rearrangement joins TRBV7-8 to TRBJ2-5; D ambiguous. V was pared by 1 base and J by 3 bases, with 6 bases between. The CDR3 has 13 residues. The V gene's germline CDR1 is SGHVS and CDR2 FQNEAQ. The CDR3, as DNA: TGTGCCAGCAGCTTAGGGCAGAAAGAGACCCAGTACTTC. This sequence encodes CASSLGQKETQYF. Looking up the rest from reference TRBV7-8 and TRBJ2-5 gives the full variable domain: GAGVSQSPRYKVAKRGQDVALRCDPISGHVSLFWYQQALGQGPEFLTYFQNEAQLDKSGLPSDRFFAERPEGSVSTLKIQRTQQEDSAVYLCASSLGQKETQYFGPGTRLLVL.

The chain couples TRBV4-1 to TRBJ1-1, with 9 bases fitting TRBD1. The CDR3 consists of 13 residues. CDR1 is MGHRA and CDR2 is YSYEKL in the germline V gene. Germline trimming cut 4 bases from V and 8 bases from J; bases unmatched to any gene: 5. CDR3 in amino acids: CASSRVQGAEAFF. The CDR3 DNA sequence: TGCGCCAGCAGCCGCGTACAGGGGGCGGAAGCTTTCTTT.

For this clone: An end of the junction differs from the germline gene, which may be a read error. J is TRBJ2-1 and V is TRBV7-9, with TRBD1 identical over 7 bases. The CDR3 length is 12 residues. Germline V gene data show CDR1 as SEHNR and CDR2 as FQNEAQ (reference sequence). The CDR3 reads CSSSLQGNEQFF. CDR3 DNA: TGTTCCAGCAGCTTACAGGGGAATGAGCAGTTCTTC.

This sequence joins TRBV2 and TRBJ2-2; perhaps TRBD2 as D (6 bases). The germline V gene has CDR1 SNHLY and CDR2 FYNNEI. The CDR3 runs to 15 residues. The ends were cut back, 6 bases at V and 4 bases at J, with 15 bases in the middle. The DNA for the CDR3 is TGTGCCAGCAGGGGGGGATTTGGGAGCACCGGGGAGCTGTTTTTT. It specifies CASRGGFGSTGELFF.

The chain combines TRBV19 with TRBJ2-7; TRBD2 aligns across 11 bases. The germline gives CDR1 LNHDA, CDR2 SQIVND (reference sequence). With V trimmed by 3 bases and J by 3 bases, 7 bases remained unmatched. The CDR3 extends over 16 amino acids. CDR3 bases: TGTGCCAGTAGTATCCTACTAGCGGGGGACCTCTACGAGCAGTACTTC. Its translation: CASSILLAGDLYEQYF. Combining the CDR3 with reference TRBV19 and TRBJ2-7 gives the whole variable domain DGGITQSPKYLFRKEGQNVTLSCEQNLNHDAMYWYRQDPGQGLRLIYYSQIVNDFQKGDIAEGYSVSREKKESFPLTVTSAQKNPTAFYLCASSILLAGDLYEQYFGPGTRLTVT.

The chain uses TRBV11-2 and TRBJ1-1; maybe TRBD1 (5 bases). Germline CDR1 is SGHAT and CDR2 is FQNNGV. V gave up 5 bases and J gave up 9 bases, with 16 bases separating them. The length of the CDR3 is 13 residues. The CDR3: CASSATGGVQAFF. The CDR3 DNA reads TGTGCCAGCAGCGCCACTGGGGGGGTACAAGCTTTCTTT.

This clone was counted only a few times. The chain joins TRBV5-1 to TRBJ2-7, with TRBD1 matching over 9 bases. Germline CDR1 and CDR2: SGHRS and YFSETQ. The V gene end was trimmed by 4 bases and the J gene end by 5 bases; junction bases not matched to a gene: 7. CDR3 size: 14 residues. CDR3 in amino acids: CASSPDRGINEQYF. CDR3 coding DNA: TGCGCCAGCAGCCCGGACAGGGGAATCAACGAGCAGTACTTC.

This chain uses TRBV25-1 with TRBJ1-1; D gene unclear. V lost 8 bases and J 1 base, leaving 20 bases between the germline ends. The CDR3 is made up of 16 amino acids. Germline V gives CDR1 MGHDK, CDR2 SYGVNS. CDR3 residues: CASDEGILCPNTEAFF. As DNA, the CDR3 is TGTGCCAGCGATGAGGGAATTTTGTGTCCGAACACTGAAGCTTTCTTT.

The rearrangement joins TRBV4-3 to TRBJ1-1, with D hard to call. CDR1 is LGHNA and CDR2 is YSLEER in the germline V gene. This CDR3 region has 15 residues. Trimming pared 3 bases from V and 4 bases from J, leaving 15 bases between. The CDR3: CASSHGRETGTEAFF. For the CDR3, the DNA is TGCGCCAGCAGCCATGGGAGGGAGACTGGCACTGAAGCTTTCTTT.

The chain is built from TRBV28 and TRBJ1-2, with TRBD1 matching over 11 bases. Looked up from germline, CDR1 is MDHEN and CDR2 is SYDVKM. The CDR3 loop spans 15 amino acids. Germline trimming cut 3 bases from V and 6 bases from J; bases unmatched to any gene: 6. CDR3 DNA: TGTGCCAGCAGTTTTTCAAGGACAGGGGGCGATGGCTACACCTTC. Translated, it gives CASSFSRTGGDGYTF.

For the CDR3, the DNA is TGCGCCAGCAGCCAATCCCTGCGGACAGGGTCATGGGAAAAACTGTTTTTT. Its protein product is CASSQSLRTGSWEKLFF. The V gene is TRBV4-1, the J gene TRBJ1-4, with 8 bases matching TRBD1. The CDR3 is 17 residues long. CDR1 MGHRA and CDR2 YSYEKL come from the germline V gene. V shed 2 bases, J shed 8 bases, and the junction held 13 bases outside the gene matches.

The chain employs TRBV6-5 and TRBJ2-3; 8 nucleotides line up with TRBD2. Germline V gene data show CDR1 as MNHEY and CDR2 as SVGAGI. Trimming removed 7 bases from V and 1 base from J; junction bases left unmatched: 7. The CDR3 spans 15 residues. The CDR3 region has the DNA TGTGCCAGCACCCGGGGGGGCTTTCGCACAGATACGCAGTATTTT. Translation: CASTRGGFRTDTQYF.

The genes are TRBV6-5 and TRBJ1-2; 8 nucleotides agree with TRBD1. The junction had 10 bases not matched to a gene; V was cut back by 5 bases and J by 8 bases. Looked up from germline, CDR1 is MNHEY and CDR2 is SVGAGI. The length of the CDR3 is 14 residues. The CDR3 sequence is CASSASGGTGGYTF. The DNA for the CDR3 is TGTGCCAGCAGTGCCTCAGGGGGCACGGGGGGCTACACCTTC.

J is TRBJ1-5 and V is TRBV2; D uncertain. V was clipped by 5 bases and J by 5 bases, with 10 bases between them. The CDR3 sequence is 13 residues long. CDR1 SNHLY and CDR2 FYNNEI come from the germline V gene. In nucleotides, the CDR3 is TGTGCCAGCAGTCCTGGGAGGGATCAGCCCCAGCATTTT. This translates into CASSPGRDQPQHF.

V is TRBV19 and J is TRBJ1-2; TRBD1 matches 7 bases. This CDR3 has 14 amino acids. CDR1 LNHDA and CDR2 SQIVND come from the germline V gene (reference sequence). V was pared by 3 bases and J by 3 bases, with 4 bases of the junction left unmatched. The CDR3 protein is CASSIPTGDYGYTF. In DNA form, the CDR3 reads TGTGCCAGTAGTATTCCTACAGGGGACTATGGCTACACCTTC.

The table lists this clone with a count of one. This sequence joins TRBV6-5 and TRBJ1-2; D gene uncertain. Germline-derived CDR1 and CDR2 are MNHEY and SVGAGI. The V end was cut by 11 bases, the J end by 1 base, with 14 bases between. This CDR3 has 13 residues. The CDR3 reads CASGSGINYGYTF. Here the CDR3 DNA reads TGTGCCTCGGGGTCGGGAATTAACTATGGCTACACCTTC.

The chain has TRBV6-9 and TRBJ1-5, with D perhaps TRBD1 (5 bases). Germline assignment: CDR1 MNHGY and CDR2 SVAAGI. The CDR3 length is 16 residues. V was trimmed by 0 bases and J by 0 bases, leaving 9 bases between them. The CDR3 loop reads CASSYSRDCSNQPQHF. Written as DNA, the CDR3 is TGTGCCAGCAGTTATTCGAGGGACTGTAGCAATCAGCCCCAGCATTTT.

The chain is built from TRBV7-4 and TRBJ2-1; 11 bases line up with TRBD2. Germline V gene data show CDR1 as SGHVT and CDR2 as SQSDAQ. With 4 bases clipped from V and 7 bases from J, the junction kept 12 bases outside the gene matches. CDR3 length equals 17 residues. The CDR3 nucleotides are TGTGCCAGCAGCTGCAGGGCTTTTAGCGGGGGGGAAAATGAGCAGTTCTTC. Translation gives CASSCRAFSGGENEQFF.

CDR3 in amino acids: CASSPQDRYGYTF. The CDR3 bases are TGTGCCAGCAGCCCTCAGGACAGATATGGCTACACCTTC. The genes are TRBV9 and TRBJ1-2; tentatively, D is TRBD1 (6 bases). This CDR3 is 13 amino acids long. Germline CDR1 reads SGDLS; CDR2 reads YYNGEE. V lost 4 bases, J lost 5 bases, and 12 bases lay in between.

This chain uses TRBV11-2 with TRBJ1-1, with 8 bases lining up with TRBD1. V dropped 0 bases and J dropped 4; count of bases not matched to a gene: 4. Germline V lookup: CDR1 SGHAT, CDR2 FQNNGV. This CDR3 region has 15 residues. This CDR3 reads CASSLDPGGGTEAFF. The CDR3 nucleotides are TGTGCCAGCAGCTTAGATCCAGGGGGCGGCACTGAAGCTTTCTTT.

The chain recombines TRBV5-1 with TRBJ1-2; 8 positions agree with TRBD1. Germline-derived CDR1 and CDR2 are SGHRS and YFSETQ. This CDR3 is 18 amino acids long. Trimming at V came to 3 bases and at J to 3 bases, leaving 16 bases not matched to a gene. CDR3 DNA: TGCGCCAGCAGCTCGGCACGAGGGACAGGACCGACACACTATGGCTACACCTTC. This codes for CASSSARGTGPTHYGYTF.

The rearrangement joins TRBV7-8 to TRBJ1-6; D is unresolved. CDR1 is SGHVS, CDR2 FQNEAQ, per germline. This CDR3 has 17 amino acids. Trimming took off 5 bases at V and 1 base at J, with 15 bases between the two ends. CDR3 residues: CASSGEGIFSYNSPLHF. The CDR3 DNA sequence: TGTGCCAGCAGCGGGGAGGGTATTTTTTCCTATAATTCACCCCTCCACTTT. Variable domain in full (rest from reference TRBV7-8 and TRBJ1-6): GAGVSQSPRYKVAKRGQDVALRCDPISGHVSLFWYQQALGQGPEFLTYFQNEAQLDKSGLPSDRFFAERPEGSVSTLKIQRTQQEDSAVYLCASSGEGIFSYNSPLHFGNGTRLTVT.